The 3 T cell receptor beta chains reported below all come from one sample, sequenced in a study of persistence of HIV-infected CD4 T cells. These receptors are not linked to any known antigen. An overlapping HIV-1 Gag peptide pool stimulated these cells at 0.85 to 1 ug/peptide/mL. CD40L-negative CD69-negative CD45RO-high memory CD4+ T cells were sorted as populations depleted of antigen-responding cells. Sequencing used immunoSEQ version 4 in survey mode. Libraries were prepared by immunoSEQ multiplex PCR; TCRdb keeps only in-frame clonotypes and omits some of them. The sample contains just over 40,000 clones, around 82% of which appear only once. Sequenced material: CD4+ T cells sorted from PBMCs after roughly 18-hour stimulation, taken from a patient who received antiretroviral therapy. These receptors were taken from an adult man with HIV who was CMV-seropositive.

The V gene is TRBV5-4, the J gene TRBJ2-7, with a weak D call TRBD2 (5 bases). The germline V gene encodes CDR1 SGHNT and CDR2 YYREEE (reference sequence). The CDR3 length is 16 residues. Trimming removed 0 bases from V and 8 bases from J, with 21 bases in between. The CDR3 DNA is TGTGCCAGCAGCTTGGGCGTAGAGACCATCGCCGGGAAGCAGTACTTC. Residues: CASSLGVETIAGKQYF.

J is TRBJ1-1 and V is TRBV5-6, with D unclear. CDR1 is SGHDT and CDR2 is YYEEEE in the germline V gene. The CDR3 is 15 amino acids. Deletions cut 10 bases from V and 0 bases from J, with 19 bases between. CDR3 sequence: CAGEPGPRMNTEAFF. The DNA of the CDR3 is TGTGCCGGCGAGCCAGGACCTAGAATGAACACTGAAGCTTTCTTT.

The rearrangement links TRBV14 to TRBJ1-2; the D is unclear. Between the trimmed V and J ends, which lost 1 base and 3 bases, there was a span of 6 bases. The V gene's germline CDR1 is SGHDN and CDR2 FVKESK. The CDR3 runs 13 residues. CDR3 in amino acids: CASSQGQYYGYTF. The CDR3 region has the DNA TGTGCCAGCAGCCAAGGCCAGTACTATGGCTACACCTTC.